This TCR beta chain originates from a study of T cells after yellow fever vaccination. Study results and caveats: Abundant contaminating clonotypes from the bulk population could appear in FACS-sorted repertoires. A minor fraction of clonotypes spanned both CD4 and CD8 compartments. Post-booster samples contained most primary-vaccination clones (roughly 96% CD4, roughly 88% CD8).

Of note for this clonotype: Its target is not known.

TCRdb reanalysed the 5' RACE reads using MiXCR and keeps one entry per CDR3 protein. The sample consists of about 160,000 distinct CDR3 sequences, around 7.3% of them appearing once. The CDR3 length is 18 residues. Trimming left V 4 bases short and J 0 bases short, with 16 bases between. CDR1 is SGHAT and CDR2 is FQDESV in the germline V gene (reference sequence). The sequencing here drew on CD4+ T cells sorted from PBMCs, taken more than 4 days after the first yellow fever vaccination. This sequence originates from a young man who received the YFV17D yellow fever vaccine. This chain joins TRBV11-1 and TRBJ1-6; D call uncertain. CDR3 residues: CASSSRTALSSYNSPLHF. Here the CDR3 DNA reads TGTGCCAGCAGCTCAAGGACGGCTTTAAGCTCCTATAATTCACCCCTCCACTTT.